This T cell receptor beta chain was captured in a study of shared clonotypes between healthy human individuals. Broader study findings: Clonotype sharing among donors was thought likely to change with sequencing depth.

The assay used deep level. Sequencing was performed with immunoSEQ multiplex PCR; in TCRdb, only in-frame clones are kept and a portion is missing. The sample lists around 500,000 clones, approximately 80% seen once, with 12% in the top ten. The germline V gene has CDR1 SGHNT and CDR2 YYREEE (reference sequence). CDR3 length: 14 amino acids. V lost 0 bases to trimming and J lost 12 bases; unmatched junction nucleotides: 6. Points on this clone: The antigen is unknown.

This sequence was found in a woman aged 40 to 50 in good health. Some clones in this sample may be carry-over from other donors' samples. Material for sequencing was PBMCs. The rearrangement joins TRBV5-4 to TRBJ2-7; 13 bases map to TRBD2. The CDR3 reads CASSLVGLAGQRYF. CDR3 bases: TGTGCCAGCAGCTTGGTGGGACTAGCGGGACAGCGGTACTTC.